This TCR beta chain was obtained from a study of a mutant IDH1 vaccine in newly diagnosed glioma. On the study more broadly: The initiation of vaccination occurred 4-6 weeks after radiotherapy alone, or with temozolomide cycles. Before enrollment, the patients had been treated with radiotherapy alone, temozolomide alone, or both together. Most of them had received both.

The CDR3 spans 14 residues. Germline V lookup: CDR1 LNHDA, CDR2 SQIVND (reference sequence). Germline trimming cut 10 bases from V and 5 bases from J; bases unmatched to any gene: 9. Concerning this clone: Its antigen remains unidentified.

The sample's time point: week 5, during vaccination. Alongside topical imiquimod, each dose of vaccine comprised 300 ug of mutant IDH1 20-mer peptide. The assay was immunoSEQ multiplex PCR, and TCRdb's table has in-frame clones only and misses some. The profile shows fewer than 100,000 clones, roughly 90% of them singletons. The sequence was obtained from a woman between 50 and 59 years old with glioma. The sample here was PBMCs, taken from a glioma patient whose treatment included an IDH1 peptide vaccine. The chain employs TRBV19 and TRBJ2-4, with 9 positions matching TRBD1. The CDR3 region is CATAQGAAQNIQYF. DNA for the CDR3: TGTGCCACTGCACAGGGGGCCGCCCAAAACATTCAGTACTTC. The full variable domain, in which reference TRBV19 and TRBJ2-4 provide the parts outside the CDR3, is DGGITQSPKYLFRKEGQNVTLSCEQNLNHDAMYWYRQDPGQGLRLIYYSQIVNDFQKGDIAEGYSVSREKKESFPLTVTSAQKNPTAFYLCATAQGAAQNIQYFGAGTRLSVL.